This TCR beta chain was captured in a study of blood T cell repertoires in COVID-19. This clone has a handful of counts. Clones were read by immunoSEQ multiplex PCR, and TCRdb kept only the in-frame ones, dropping some. The sample lists about 99,000 clones; roughly 89% were seen once. The germline V gene has CDR1 MDHEN and CDR2 SYDVKM. V was pared by 4 bases and J by 1 base, with 5 bases between. The CDR3 contains 13 residues. The specimen was peripheral blood. The TCR originated in a man between 65 and 85 years old with active or convalescent COVID-19. The gene calls are TRBV28 and TRBJ1-3; D not certain. CDR3 nucleotide sequence: TGTGCCAGCAGTTCTAAATCTGGAAACACCATATATTTT. Amino acids: CASSSKSGNTIYF.